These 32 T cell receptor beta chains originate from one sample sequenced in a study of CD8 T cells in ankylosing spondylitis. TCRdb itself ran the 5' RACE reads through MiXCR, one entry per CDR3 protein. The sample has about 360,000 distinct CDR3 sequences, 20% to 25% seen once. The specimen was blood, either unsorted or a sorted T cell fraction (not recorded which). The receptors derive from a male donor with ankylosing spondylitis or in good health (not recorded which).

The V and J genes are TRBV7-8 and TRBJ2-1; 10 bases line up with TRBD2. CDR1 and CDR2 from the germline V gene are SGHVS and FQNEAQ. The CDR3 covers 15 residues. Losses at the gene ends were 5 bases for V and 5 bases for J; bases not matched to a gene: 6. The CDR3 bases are TGTGCCAGCAGCCCTAGCGGGGGCCTCAACAATGAGCAGTTCTTC. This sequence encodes CASSPSGGLNNEQFF.

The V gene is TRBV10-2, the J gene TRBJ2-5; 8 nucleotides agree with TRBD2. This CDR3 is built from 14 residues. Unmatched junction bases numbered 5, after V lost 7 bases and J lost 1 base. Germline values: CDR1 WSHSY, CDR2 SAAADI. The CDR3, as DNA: TGCGCCAGCACTGAAGCGGGGGCCCAAGAGACCCAGTACTTC. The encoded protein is CASTEAGAQETQYF.

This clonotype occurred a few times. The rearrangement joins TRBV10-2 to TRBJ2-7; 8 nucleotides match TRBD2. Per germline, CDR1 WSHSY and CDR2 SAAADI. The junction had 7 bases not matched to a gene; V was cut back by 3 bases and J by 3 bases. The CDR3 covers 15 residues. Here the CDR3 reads CASSDGAGGGYEQYF. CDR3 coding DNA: TGCGCCAGCAGTGATGGGGCGGGGGGAGGCTACGAGCAGTACTTC.

Here the CDR3 reads CASSFGTGNEKLFF. In DNA, the CDR3 is TGTGCCAGCAGCTTCGGGACAGGGAATGAAAAACTGTTTTTT. The rearrangement uses TRBV7-9 and TRBJ1-4, with 9 bases aligning to TRBD1. From germline, CDR1 is SEHNR and CDR2 FQNEAQ (reference sequence). CDR3 length: 14 residues. The ends lost 3 bases at V and 5 bases at J; junction bases unmatched: 1.

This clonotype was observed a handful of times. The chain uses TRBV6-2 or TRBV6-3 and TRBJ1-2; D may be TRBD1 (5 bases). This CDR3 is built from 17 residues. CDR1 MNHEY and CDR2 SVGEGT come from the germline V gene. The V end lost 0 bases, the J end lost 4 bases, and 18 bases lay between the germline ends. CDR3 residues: CASSYSTFYGGPYGYTF. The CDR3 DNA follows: TGTGCCAGCAGTTACTCGACCTTTTACGGGGGACCCTATGGCTACACCTTC.

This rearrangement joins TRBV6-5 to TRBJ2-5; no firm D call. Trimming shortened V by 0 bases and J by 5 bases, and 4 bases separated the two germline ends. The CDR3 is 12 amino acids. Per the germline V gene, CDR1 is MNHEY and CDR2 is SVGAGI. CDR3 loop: CASSYSWETQYF. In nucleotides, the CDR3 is TGTGCCAGCAGTTACTCGTGGGAGACCCAGTACTTC.

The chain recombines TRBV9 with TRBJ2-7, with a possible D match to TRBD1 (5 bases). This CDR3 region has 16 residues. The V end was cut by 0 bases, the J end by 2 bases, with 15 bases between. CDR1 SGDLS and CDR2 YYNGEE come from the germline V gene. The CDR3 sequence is CASSVGKGDYPYEQYF. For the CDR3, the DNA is TGTGCCAGCAGCGTAGGAAAAGGGGATTATCCCTACGAGCAGTACTTC.

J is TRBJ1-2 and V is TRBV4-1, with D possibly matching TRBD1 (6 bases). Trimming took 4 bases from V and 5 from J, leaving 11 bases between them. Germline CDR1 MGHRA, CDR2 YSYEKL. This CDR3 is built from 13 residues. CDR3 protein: CASSLDRTYGYTF. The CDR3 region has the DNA TGCGCCAGCAGCCTAGACAGGACTTATGGCTACACCTTC.

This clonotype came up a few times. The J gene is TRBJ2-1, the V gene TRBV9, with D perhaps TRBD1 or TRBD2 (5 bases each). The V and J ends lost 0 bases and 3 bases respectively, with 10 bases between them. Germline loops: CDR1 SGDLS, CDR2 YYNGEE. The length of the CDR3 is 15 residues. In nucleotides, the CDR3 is TGTGCCAGCAGCGTAGGAGGGGACGGCTACAATGAGCAGTTCTTC. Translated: CASSVGGDGYNEQFF.

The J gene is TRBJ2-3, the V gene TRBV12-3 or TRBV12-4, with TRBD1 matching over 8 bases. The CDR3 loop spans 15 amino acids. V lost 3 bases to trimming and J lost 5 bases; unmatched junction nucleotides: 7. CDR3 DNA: TGTGCCAGCAGTTTTGGGACAGGAAGCCGAGATACGCAGTATTTT. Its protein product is CASSFGTGSRDTQYF.

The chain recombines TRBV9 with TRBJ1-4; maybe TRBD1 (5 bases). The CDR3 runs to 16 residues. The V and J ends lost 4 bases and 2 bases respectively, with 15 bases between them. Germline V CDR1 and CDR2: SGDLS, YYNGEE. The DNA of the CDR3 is TGTGCCAGCAGCCCCCAGGGCTGGGGGACTAATGAAAAACTGTTTTTT. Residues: CASSPQGWGTNEKLFF.

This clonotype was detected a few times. This chain's CDR3 is CASSGQGWYGNEQFF. The CDR3 DNA is TGTGCCAGCAGTGGTCAGGGATGGTACGGCAATGAGCAGTTCTTC. This chain uses TRBV2 with TRBJ2-1, with D perhaps matching TRBD1 (5 bases). Germline V CDR1 and CDR2: SNHLY, FYNNEI. Deletions cut 4 bases from V and 6 bases from J, with 16 bases between. CDR3 length: 15 residues.

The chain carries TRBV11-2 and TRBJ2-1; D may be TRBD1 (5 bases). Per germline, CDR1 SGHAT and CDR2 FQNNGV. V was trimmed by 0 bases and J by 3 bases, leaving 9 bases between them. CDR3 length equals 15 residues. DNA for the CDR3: TGTGCCAGCAGCTTAGAGTCCAGGGACTACAATGAGCAGTTCTTC. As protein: CASSLESRDYNEQFF.

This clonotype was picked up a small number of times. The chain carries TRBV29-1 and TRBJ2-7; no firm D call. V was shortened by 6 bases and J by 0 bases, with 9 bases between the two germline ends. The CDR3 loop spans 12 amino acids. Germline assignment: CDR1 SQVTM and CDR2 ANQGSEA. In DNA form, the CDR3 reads TGCAGCGTCCAGACACTCTCCTACGAGCAGTACTTC. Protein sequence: CSVQTLSYEQYF.

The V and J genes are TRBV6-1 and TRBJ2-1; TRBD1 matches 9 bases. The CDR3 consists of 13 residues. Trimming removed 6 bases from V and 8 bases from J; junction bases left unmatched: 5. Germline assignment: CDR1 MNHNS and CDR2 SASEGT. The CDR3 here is CASSLGQGYEQFF. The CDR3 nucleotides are TGTGCCAGCAGCCTGGGACAGGGCTATGAGCAGTTCTTC.

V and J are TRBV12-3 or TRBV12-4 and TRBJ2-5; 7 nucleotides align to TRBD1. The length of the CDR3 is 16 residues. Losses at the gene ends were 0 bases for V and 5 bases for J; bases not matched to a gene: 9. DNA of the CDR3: TGTGCCAGCAGTTTAGCGCCAACAGGGGATTGGGAGACCCAGTACTTC. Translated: CASSLAPTGDWETQYF.

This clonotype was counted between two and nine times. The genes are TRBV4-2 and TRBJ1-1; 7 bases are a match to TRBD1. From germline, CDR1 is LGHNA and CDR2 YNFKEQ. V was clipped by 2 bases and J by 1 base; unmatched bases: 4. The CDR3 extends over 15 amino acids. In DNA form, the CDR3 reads TGTGCCAGCAGCCAAATTCAGGGGGGGAACACTGAAGCTTTCTTT. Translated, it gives CASSQIQGGNTEAFF.

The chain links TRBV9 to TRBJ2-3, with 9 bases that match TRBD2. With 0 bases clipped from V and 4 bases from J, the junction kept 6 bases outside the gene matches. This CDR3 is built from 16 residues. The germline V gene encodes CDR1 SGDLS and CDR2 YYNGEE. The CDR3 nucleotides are TGTGCCAGCAGCGTAGTGGGCGGGGGGGCCTCAGATACGCAGTATTTT. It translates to CASSVVGGGASDTQYF.

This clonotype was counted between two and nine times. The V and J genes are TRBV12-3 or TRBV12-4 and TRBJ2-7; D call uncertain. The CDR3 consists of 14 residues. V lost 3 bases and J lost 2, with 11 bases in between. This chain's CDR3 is CASSFSDGTYEQYF. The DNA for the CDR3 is TGTGCCAGCAGTTTTTCGGACGGTACCTACGAGCAGTACTTC.

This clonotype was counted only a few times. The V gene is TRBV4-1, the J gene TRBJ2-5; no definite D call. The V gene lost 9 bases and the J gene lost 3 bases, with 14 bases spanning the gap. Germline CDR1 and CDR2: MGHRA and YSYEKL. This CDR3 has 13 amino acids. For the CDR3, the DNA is TGCGCCAGTAAAGGGTCGGAAAAAGAGACCCAGTACTTC. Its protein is CASKGSEKETQYF.

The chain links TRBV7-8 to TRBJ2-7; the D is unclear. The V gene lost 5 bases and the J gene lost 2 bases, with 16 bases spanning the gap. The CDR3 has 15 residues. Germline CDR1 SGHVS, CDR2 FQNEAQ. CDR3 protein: CASSPRASSPYEQYF. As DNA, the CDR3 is TGTGCCAGCAGCCCCCGTGCTTCCAGCCCCTACGAGCAGTACTTC.

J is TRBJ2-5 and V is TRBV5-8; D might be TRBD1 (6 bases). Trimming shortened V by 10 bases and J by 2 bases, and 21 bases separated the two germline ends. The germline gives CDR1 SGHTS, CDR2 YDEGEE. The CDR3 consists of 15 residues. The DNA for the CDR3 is TGTGCCGTCACGACAGGAGGCTACGATCAAGAGACCCAGTACTTC. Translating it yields CAVTTGGYDQETQYF.

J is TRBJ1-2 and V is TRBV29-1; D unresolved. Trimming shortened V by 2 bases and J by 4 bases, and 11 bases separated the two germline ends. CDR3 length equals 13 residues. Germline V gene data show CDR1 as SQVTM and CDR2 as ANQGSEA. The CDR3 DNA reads TGCAGCGTTGAATGGCTGAAATCCTATGGCTACACCTTC. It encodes CSVEWLKSYGYTF.

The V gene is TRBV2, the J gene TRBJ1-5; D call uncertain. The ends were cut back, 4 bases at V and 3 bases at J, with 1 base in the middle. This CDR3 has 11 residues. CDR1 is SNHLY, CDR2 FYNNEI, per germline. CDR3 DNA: TGTGCCAGCAGTGCCAATCAGCCCCAGCATTTT. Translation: CASSANQPQHF.

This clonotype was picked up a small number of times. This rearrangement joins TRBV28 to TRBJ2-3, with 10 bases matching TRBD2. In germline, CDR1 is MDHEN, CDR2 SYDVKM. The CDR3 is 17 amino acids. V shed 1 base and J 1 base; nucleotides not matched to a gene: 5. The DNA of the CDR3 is TGTGCCAGCAGTTTATCCCTTCTAGCGGGGGGCACAGATACGCAGTATTTT. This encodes CASSLSLLAGGTDTQYF.

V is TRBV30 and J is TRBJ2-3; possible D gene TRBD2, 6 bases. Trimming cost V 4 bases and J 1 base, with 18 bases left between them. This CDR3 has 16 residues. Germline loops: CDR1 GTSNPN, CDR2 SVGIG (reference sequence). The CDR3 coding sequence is TGTGCCTGGACCGGAGCCGGAGGGAAAGGCACAGATACGCAGTATTTT. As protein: CAWTGAGGKGTDTQYF.

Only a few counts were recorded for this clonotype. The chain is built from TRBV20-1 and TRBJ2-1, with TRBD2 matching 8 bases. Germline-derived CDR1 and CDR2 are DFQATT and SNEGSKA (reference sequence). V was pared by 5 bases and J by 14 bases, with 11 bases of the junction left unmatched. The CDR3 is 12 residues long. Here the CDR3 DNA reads TGCAGTGCTGGACTCGGGGGGGTGTGGGAGTTCTTC. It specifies CSAGLGGVWEFF.

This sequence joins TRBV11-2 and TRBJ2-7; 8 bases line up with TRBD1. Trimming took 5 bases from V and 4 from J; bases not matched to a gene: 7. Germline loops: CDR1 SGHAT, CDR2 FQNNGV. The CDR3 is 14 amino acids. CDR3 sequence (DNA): TGTGCCAGCAGCATTGGGACAGGACCTTACGAGCAGTACTTC. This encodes CASSIGTGPYEQYF.

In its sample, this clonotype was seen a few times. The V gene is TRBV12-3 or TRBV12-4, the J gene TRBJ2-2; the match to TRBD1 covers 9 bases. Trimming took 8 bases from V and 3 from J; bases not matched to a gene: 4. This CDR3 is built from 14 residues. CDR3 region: CASRDRVDTGELFF. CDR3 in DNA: TGTGCCAGCCGGGACAGGGTTGACACCGGGGAGCTGTTTTTT.

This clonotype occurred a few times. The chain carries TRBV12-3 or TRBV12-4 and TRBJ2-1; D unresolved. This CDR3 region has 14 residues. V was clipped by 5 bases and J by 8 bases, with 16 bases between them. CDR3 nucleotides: TGTGCCAGCAGTGATCCCGGGTCCTTCGATGAGCAGTTCTTC. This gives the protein CASSDPGSFDEQFF.

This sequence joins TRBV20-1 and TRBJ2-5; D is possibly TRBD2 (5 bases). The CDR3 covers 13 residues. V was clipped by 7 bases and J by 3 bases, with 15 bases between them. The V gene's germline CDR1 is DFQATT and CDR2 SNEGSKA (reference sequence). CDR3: CSGGSGNEETQYF. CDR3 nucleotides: TGCAGTGGAGGATCCGGGAATGAAGAGACCCAGTACTTC.

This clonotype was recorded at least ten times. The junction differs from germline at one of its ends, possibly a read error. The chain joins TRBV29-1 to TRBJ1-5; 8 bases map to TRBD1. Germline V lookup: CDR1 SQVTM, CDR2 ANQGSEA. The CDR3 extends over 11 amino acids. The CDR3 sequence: CSVESGTGEVF. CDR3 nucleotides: TGCAGCGTTGAATCCGGGACAGGCGAGGTTTTT.